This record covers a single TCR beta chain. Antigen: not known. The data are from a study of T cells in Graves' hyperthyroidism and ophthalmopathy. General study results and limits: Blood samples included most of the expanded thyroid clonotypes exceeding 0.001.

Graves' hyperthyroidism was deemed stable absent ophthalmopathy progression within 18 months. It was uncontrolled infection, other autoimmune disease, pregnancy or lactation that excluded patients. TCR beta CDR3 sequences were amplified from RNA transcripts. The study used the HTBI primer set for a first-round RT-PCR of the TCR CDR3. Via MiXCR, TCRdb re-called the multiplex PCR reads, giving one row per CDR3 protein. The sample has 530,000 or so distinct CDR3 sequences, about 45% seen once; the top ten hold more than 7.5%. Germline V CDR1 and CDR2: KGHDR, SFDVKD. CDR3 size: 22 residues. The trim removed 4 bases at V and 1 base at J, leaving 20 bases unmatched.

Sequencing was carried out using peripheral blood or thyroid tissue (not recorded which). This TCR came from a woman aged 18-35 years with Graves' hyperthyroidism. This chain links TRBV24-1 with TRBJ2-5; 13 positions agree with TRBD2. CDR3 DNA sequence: TGTGCCACCAGTGAACCTACAGGACTAGCGGGAGATGTTGACCGCCCCCAAGAGACCCAGTACTTC. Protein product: CATSEPTGLAGDVDRPQETQYF.